This TCR beta chain was identified in a study of T-cell reconstitution after alpha-beta-depleted transplantation in children. Unique molecular identifiers were incorporated during preparation of the TCRbeta library. One entry per CDR3 protein results from TCRdb running MiXCR on the PCR reads. This table has more than 300,000 distinct CDR3 sequences, about a sixth appearing once. This CDR3 spans 18 amino acids. Per germline, CDR1 LGHDT and CDR2 YNNKEL (reference sequence). The V and J ends lost 4 bases and 6 bases, in that order; junction bases with no gene match: 12. The chain employs TRBV3-1 and TRBJ2-1; 13 bases match TRBD2. The receptor comes from a male patient under 10 years old who had a stem cell transplant for acute lymphoblastic leukemia, so the T cells may come from the graft donor. The material sequenced was PBMCs, mostly from graft donor cells, taken 360 days after TCRalphabeta/CD19-depleted stem cell transplant. CDR3 sequence: CASSPQPGLAGVTNEQFF. CDR3 nucleotides: TGTGCCAGCAGCCCTCAACCTGGACTAGCGGGAGTCACCAATGAGCAGTTCTTC.